The rows below give T cell receptor beta chains drawn from one sample of a study of radiation and T cells in renal cell carcinoma. Generated by immunoSEQ multiplex PCR, the TCRdb table keeps only in-frame clones and is missing some. Among some 150,000 clones listed, 70% to 90% were seen once. The sequencing used blood, collected from a patient whose treatment included radiotherapy and nephrectomy. The receptors here all came from a woman aged 50 to 60 with renal cell carcinoma. The CDR3 runs from the conserved cysteine through the conserved F or W. D genes are given only for firm matches. Clone size is stated in some rows and not others, as once, few, many or a class when expanded.

>TRBV7-9|few|TRBD1|TRBJ1-4
TGTGCCAGCAGCTTAGCGACAGGGGGCGAAAAACTGTTTTTT
CASSLATGGEKLFF
>TRBV7-2|.|.|TRBJ2-5
TGTGCCAGCAGCTTAGTTTGGGGGACCCAAGAGACCCAGTACTTC
CASSLVWGTQETQYF
>TRBV7-9|.|.|TRBJ2-3
TGTGCCAGCAGCTTACGGGAAACAGATACGCAGTATTTT
CASSLRETDTQYF
>TRBV12-5|.|TRBD1|TRBJ2-1
TGTGCTAGTGCTCCGGGACAGACTTGGGATGAGCAGTTCTTC
CASAPGQTWDEQFF
>TRBV6-5|.|.|TRBJ2-7
TGTGCCGTCCACGAGCAGTACTTC
CAVHEQYF
>TRBV2|.|.|TRBJ1-5
TGTGCCAGCAAGGTGGGGATTTATCAGCCCCAGCATTTT
CASKVGIYQPQHF
>TRBV18|few|TRBD1|TRBJ1-1
TGTGCCAGCTCACCCGGACAGGGGATCACTGAAGCTTTCTTT
CASSPGQGITEAFF
>TRBV5-1|.|TRBD1|TRBJ1-5
TGCGCCAGCAGCTTACAGGGGGCTAGGGATCAGCCCCAGCATTTT
CASSLQGARDQPQHF
>TRBV15|.|TRBD2|TRBJ2-1
TGTGCCACCAGCAGGGACAAGACTAGCGGGGGTGAGCAGTTCTTC
CATSRDKTSGGEQFF
>TRBV5-4|.|.|TRBJ2-3
TGTGCCAGCAGCTTACCCGACCGAGCCGCAGATACGCAGTATTTT
CASSLPDRAADTQYF
>TRBV6-6|.|.|TRBJ1-1
TGTGCCAGCAGTTACTCGCGAAGGGGGAACACTGAAGCTTTCTTT
CASSYSRRGNTEAFF
>TRBV5-1|.|.|TRBJ1-2
TGCGCCAGCAGCCCCGGGGAGGTAGTCTATGGCTACACCTTC
CASSPGEVVYGYTF
>TRBV25-1|.|.|TRBJ2-3
TGTGCCAGCAGTGGGGGGCCACGCACAGATACGCAGTATTTT
CASSGGPRTDTQYF
>TRBV28|.|.|TRBJ2-7
TGTGCCAGCAGCCCTAGCTCCTACGAGCAGTACTTC
CASSPSSYEQYF
>TRBV7-2|.|.|TRBJ2-5
TGTGCCAGCAGCTTAGCGCGGCCCAGCCAAGAGACCCAGTACTTC
CASSLARPSQETQYF
>TRBV10-3|.|TRBD1|TRBJ2-7
TGTGCCATCAGTGAGTACGGACAGGGCGACGAGCAGTACTTC
CAISEYGQGDEQYF
>TRBV28|.|.|TRBJ1-2
TGTGCCAGCACCGTTGGTAGCGTCTATGGCTACACCTTC
CASTVGSVYGYTF
>TRBV9|.|.|TRBJ2-1
TGTGCCAGCAGCCGAGACAATGAGCAGTTCTTC
CASSRDNEQFF
>TRBV11-2|.|TRBD2|TRBJ2-7
TGTGCCAGCAGCTTAGAGGGGACTAGCGGCTACGAGCAGTACTTC
CASSLEGTSGYEQYF
>TRBV6-5|once|.|TRBJ2-1
TGTGCCAGCAGTGGCCCAGTATCTGGAAATGAGCAGTTCTTC
CASSGPVSGNEQFF
>TRBV2|.|.|TRBJ1-2
TGTGCCAGCAGCGACCCCGGGACCCCAGATGGCTACACCTTC
CASSDPGTPDGYTF
>TRBV7-9|.|.|TRBJ2-7
TGTGCCAGCAGTGGGACGGACAGACCCTACGAGCAGTACTTC
CASSGTDRPYEQYF
>TRBV6-5|.|TRBD2|TRBJ2-7
TGTGCCAGCAGTTACCGGGCGGGGGGCTACGAGCAGTACTTC
CASSYRAGGYEQYF
>TRBV29-1|.|.|TRBJ1-2
TGCAGCTGTGGGTCCCCGAACTATGGCTACACCTTC
CSCGSPNYGYTF
>TRBV7-8|.|TRBD1|TRBJ1-5
TGTGCCAGCAGCGAGGGACAGGGGGGGGATTGGCCCCAGCATTTT
CASSEGQGGDWPQHF
>TRBV6-6|few|.|TRBJ1-5
TGTGCCAGCAACACAGGGTTGGATCAGCCCCAGCATTTT
CASNTGLDQPQHF
>TRBV6-1|.|.|TRBJ2-7
TGTGCCAGCACCGCGAGCGGGTCCTCCTACGAGCAGTACTTC
CASTASGSSYEQYF
>TRBV29-1|.|.|TRBJ1-5
TGCAGCGTTTCCGGGGGAACCCTCCCTGGGCCCCAGCATTTT
CSVSGGTLPGPQHF
>TRBV21-1|few|.|TRBJ1-2
TGTGCCAGCACCCAGGTGAAGGAGACCGGGTGGTACTATGGCTACACCTTC
CASTQVKETGWYYGYTF
>TRBV30|.|TRBD1|TRBJ2-7
TGTGCCTGGAGTGTCTTTGGGACAGCGTCGGCGCAGTACTTC
CAWSVFGTASAQYF
>TRBV29-1|.|TRBD2|TRBJ2-1
TGCAGCGCGTCCCCCCAGCGGGAGGCAGGTAATGAGCAGTTCTTC
CSASPQREAGNEQFF
>TRBV4-3|.|.|TRBJ2-1
TGCGCCAGCAGCCCCGCCCCCCCCGTTCACTCCTACAATGAGCAGTTCTTC
CASSPAPPVHSYNEQFF
>TRBV9|.|TRBD1|TRBJ1-5
TGTGCCAGCAGCGTAGGGGACAGCCTAACAAGGAATCAGCCCCAGCATTTT
CASSVGDSLTRNQPQHF
>TRBV7-2|.|.|TRBJ2-1
TGTGCCAGCAGCTTAGCCGGGGTAAATGAGCAGTTCTTC
CASSLAGVNEQFF
>TRBV27|.|TRBD1|TRBJ1-5
TGTGCCAGCAAGTTGTTGACAGGGGAGTATGGCAATCAGCCCCAGCATTTT
CASKLLTGEYGNQPQHF
>TRBV14|.|TRBD2|TRBJ2-7
TGTGCCAGCAGCCAAGGGCTAGCGGGAAGCACCTACGAGCAGTACTTC
CASSQGLAGSTYEQYF
>TRBV4-2|.|TRBD2|TRBJ2-7
TGTGCCAGCAGCCAGTTCGGGGCTAGCGGAACCGGCTACGAGCAGTACTTC
CASSQFGASGTGYEQYF
>TRBV6-5|.|.|TRBJ2-7
TGTGCCAGCAGTAGAACCGGGTCTTCCTACGAGCAGTACTTC
CASSRTGSSYEQYF
>TRBV4-1|once|.|TRBJ2-1
TGCGCCAGCAGCCAAGAATCTCTGGTGAGCGGACTTTACAATGAGCAGTTCTTC
CASSQESLVSGLYNEQFF
>TRBV6-1|once|TRBD1|TRBJ1-5
TGTGCCAGCAGTGAAGGGATAGTAGGGGGCCTTCAGCCCCAGCATTTT
CASSEGIVGGLQPQHF
>TRBV5-1|.|.|TRBJ1-2
TGCGCCAGCAGCTCGTTGGATACAGGGACTGGCTACACCTTC
CASSSLDTGTGYTF
>TRBV5-1|.|.|TRBJ2-1
TGCGCCAGCAGCTTTAGCACCCCCAATGAGCAGTTCTTC
CASSFSTPNEQFF
>TRBV9|.|TRBD2|TRBJ2-7
TGTGCCAGCAGCGAGGGACTATCGACCTACGAGCAGTACTTC
CASSEGLSTYEQYF
>TRBV10-3|.|.|TRBJ2-3
TGTGCCATCAAGGGGTCGCGGGGGCGCACAGATACGCAGTATTTT
CAIKGSRGRTDTQYF
>TRBV5-4|.|.|TRBJ2-7
TGTGCCAGCAGCTACGAGCAGTACTTC
CASSYEQYF
>TRBV19|.|TRBD1|TRBJ2-4
TGTGCCAGTAACGGACAGGGGGTGATTAAAAACATTCAGTACTTC
CASNGQGVIKNIQYF
>TRBV9|.|.|TRBJ2-1
TGTGCCAGCAGCCCCGTGGCGGACAATGAGCAGTTCTTC
CASSPVADNEQFF
>TRBV5-1|.|.|TRBJ1-3
TGCGCCAGCAGCTCGGGTGGGGTGAATTCTGGAAACACCATATATTTT
CASSSGGVNSGNTIYF
>TRBV7-9|.|.|TRBJ2-2
TGTGCCAGCAGCTTAGGGGTGGTCTTTGGGGAGCTGTTTTTT
CASSLGVVFGELFF
>TRBV21-1|.|.|TRBJ1-4
TGTGCCAGCAATACAGGTGAAAAACTGTTTTTT
CASNTGEKLFF
>TRBV29-1|.|.|TRBJ1-1
TGCAGCGTTGGTTTGAACACTGAAGCTTTCTTT
CSVGLNTEAFF
>TRBV19|.|TRBD1|TRBJ1-4
TGTGCCAGTAGGAGACAGGGACGAGCAACTAATGAAAAACTGTTTTTT
CASRRQGRATNEKLFF
>TRBV7-9|.|.|TRBJ2-4
TGTGCCAGCAGCCGGCCATCTCTAGCCAAAAACATTCAGTACTTC
CASSRPSLAKNIQYF